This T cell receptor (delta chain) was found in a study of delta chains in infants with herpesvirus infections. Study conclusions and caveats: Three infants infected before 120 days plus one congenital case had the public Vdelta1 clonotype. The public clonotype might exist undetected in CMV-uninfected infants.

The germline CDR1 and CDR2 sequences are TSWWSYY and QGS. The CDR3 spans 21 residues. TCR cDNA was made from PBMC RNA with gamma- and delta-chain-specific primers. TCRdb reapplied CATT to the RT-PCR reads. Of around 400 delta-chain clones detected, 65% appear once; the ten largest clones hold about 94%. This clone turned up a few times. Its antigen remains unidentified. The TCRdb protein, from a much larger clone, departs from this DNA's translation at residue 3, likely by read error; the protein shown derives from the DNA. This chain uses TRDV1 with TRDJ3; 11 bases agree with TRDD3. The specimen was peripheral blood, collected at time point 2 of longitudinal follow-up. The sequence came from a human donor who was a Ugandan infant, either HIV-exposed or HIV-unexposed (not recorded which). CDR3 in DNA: TGTGCTCGTGGGGGGCGAACTGGGGGATATCGGAGGACCTGGGACACCCGACAGATGTTTTTC. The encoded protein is CARGGRTGGYRRTWDTRQMFF.